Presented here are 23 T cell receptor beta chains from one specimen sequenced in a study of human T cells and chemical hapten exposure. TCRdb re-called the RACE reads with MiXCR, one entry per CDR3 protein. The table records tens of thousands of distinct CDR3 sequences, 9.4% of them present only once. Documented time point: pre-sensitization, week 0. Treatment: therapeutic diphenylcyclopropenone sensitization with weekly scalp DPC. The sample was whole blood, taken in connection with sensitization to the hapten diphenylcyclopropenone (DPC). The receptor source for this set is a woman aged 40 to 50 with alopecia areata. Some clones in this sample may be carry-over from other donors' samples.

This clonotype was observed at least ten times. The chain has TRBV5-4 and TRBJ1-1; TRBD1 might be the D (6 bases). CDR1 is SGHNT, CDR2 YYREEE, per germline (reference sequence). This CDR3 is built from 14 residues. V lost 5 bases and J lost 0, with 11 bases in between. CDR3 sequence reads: CASRSGTMNTEAFF. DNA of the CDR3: TGTGCCAGCAGGTCCGGGACAATGAACACTGAAGCTTTCTTT.

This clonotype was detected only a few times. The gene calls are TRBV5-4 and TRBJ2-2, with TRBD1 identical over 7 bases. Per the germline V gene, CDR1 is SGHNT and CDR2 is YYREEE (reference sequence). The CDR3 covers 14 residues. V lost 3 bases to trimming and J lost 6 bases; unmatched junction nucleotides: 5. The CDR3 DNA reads TGTGCCAGCAGCTACTACAGGGGCGCCGGGGAGCTGTTTTTT. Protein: CASSYYRGAGELFF.

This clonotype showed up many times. The DNA for the CDR3 is TGTGCCAGCAGTCAATTACAGGGTTATCAGCCCCAGCATTTT. Translated, it gives CASSQLQGYQPQHF. The chain employs TRBV6-2 or TRBV6-3 and TRBJ1-5; D possibly corresponds to TRBD1 (6 bases). With 5 bases removed from V and 5 bases from J, the gap between germline ends came to 13 bases. CDR1 MNHEY and CDR2 SVGEGT come from the germline V gene. This CDR3 is 14 amino acids long.

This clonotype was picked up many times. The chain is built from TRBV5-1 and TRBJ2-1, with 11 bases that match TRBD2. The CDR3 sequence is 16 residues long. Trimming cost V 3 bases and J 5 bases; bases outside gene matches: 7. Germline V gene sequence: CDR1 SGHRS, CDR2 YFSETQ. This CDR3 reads CASSWGLAAIDNEQFF. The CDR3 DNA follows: TGCGCCAGCAGCTGGGGACTAGCGGCTATAGACAATGAGCAGTTCTTC. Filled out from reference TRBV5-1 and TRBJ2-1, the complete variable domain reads KAGVTQTPRYLIKTRGQQVTLSCSPISGHRSVSWYQQTPGQGLQFLFEYFSETQRNKGNFPGRFSGRQFSNSRSEMNVSTLELGDSALYLCASSWGLAAIDNEQFFGPGTRLTVL.

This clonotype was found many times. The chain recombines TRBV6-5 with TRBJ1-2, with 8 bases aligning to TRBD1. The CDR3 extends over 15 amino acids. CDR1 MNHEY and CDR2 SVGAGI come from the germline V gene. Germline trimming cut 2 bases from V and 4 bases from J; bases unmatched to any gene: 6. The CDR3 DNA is TGTGCCAGCAGTTACGTCGGACAGGGATCCTATGGCTACACCTTC. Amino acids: CASSYVGQGSYGYTF.

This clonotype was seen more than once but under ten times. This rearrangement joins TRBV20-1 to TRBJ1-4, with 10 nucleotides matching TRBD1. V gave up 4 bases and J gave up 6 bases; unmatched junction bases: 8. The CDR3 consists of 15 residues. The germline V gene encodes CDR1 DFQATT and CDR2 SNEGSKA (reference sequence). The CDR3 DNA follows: TGCAGTGCTATATCCCGGGACAGGGGTTATGAAAAACTGTTTTTT. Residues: CSAISRDRGYEKLFF.

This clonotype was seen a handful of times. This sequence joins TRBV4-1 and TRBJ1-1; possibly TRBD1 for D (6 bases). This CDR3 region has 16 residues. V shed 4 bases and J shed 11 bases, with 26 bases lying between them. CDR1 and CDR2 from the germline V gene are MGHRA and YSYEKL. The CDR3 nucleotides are TGCGCCAGCAGCCCGGCCGGGACACGGGCTTCCTTGGATGCTTTCTTT. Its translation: CASSPAGTRASLDAFF.

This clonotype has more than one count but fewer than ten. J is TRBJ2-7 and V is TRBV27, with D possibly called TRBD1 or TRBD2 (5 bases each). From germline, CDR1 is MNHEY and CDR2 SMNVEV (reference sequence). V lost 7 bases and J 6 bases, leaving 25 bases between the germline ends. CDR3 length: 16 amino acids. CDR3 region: CASTKNRDPTGSEQYF. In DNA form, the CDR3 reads TGTGCCAGCACCAAGAACCGGGACCCCACTGGAAGCGAGCAGTACTTC.

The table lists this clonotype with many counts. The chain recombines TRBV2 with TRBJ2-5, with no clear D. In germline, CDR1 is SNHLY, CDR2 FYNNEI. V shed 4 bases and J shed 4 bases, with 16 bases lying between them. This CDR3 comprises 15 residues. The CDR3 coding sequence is TGTGCCAGCAGTGGCCTGGGCCAAGGGTCAGAGACCCAGTACTTC. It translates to CASSGLGQGSETQYF.

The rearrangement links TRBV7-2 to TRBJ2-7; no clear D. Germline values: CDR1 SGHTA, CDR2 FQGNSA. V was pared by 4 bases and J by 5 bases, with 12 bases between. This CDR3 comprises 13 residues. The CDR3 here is CASSSRSRDEQYF. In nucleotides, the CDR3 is TGTGCCAGCAGCTCCCGGAGCCGCGACGAGCAGTACTTC.

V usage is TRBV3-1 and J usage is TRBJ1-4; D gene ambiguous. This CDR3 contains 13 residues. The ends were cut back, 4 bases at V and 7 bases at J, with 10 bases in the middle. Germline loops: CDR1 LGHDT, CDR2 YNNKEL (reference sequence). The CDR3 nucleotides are TGTGCCAGCAGCCGAAGCAACAGTGAAAAACTGTTTTTT. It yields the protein CASSRSNSEKLFF. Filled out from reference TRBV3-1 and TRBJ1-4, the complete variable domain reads DTAVSQTPKYLVTQMGNDKSIKCEQNLGHDTMYWYKQDSKKFLKIMFSYNNKELIINETVPNRFSPKSPDKAHLNLHINSLELGDSAVYFCASSRSNSEKLFFGSGTQLSVL.

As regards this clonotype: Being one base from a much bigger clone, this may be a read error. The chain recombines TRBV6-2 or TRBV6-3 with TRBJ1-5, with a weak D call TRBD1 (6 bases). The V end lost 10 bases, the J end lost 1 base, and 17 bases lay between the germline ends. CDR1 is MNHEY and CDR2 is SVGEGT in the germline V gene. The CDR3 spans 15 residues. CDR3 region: CATRLTGWSNQPQHF. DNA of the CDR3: TGTGCCACCCGATTAACAGGGTGGAGCAATCAGCCCCAGCATTTT.

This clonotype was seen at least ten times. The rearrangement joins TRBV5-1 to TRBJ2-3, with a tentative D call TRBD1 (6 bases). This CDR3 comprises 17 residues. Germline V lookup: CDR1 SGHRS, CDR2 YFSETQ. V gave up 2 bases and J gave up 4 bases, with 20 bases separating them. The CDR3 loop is CASSFTLTGFSADTQYF. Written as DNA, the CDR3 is TGCGCCAGCAGCTTTACCCTGACAGGCTTTTCTGCAGATACGCAGTATTTT.

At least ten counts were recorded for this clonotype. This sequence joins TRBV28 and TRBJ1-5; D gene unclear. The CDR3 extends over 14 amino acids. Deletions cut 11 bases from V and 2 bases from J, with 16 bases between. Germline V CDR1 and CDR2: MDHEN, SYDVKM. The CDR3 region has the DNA TGTGCCGCCTCCCCGGGCTCGGGCAATCAGCCCCAGCATTTT. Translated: CAASPGSGNQPQHF.

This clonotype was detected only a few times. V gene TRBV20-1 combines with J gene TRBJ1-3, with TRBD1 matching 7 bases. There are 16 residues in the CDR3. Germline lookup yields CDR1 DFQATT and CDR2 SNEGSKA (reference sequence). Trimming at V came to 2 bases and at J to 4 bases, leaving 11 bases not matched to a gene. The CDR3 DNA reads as TGCAGTGCTAGACGCACAGGGGACGTGAGGGGAAACACCATATATTTT. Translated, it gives CSARRTGDVRGNTIYF.

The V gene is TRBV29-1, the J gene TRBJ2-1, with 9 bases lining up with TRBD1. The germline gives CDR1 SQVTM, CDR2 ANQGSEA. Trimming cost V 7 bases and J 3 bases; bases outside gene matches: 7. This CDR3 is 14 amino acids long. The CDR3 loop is CSGKDRGHYNEQFF. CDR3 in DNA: TGCAGCGGAAAGGACAGGGGCCACTACAATGAGCAGTTCTTC.

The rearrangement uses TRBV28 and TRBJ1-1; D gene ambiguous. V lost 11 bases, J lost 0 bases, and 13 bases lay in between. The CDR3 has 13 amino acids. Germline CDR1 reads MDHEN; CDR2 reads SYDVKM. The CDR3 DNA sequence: TGTGCCGCAACCCCGGGTATGAACACTGAAGCTTTCTTT. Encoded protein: CAATPGMNTEAFF.

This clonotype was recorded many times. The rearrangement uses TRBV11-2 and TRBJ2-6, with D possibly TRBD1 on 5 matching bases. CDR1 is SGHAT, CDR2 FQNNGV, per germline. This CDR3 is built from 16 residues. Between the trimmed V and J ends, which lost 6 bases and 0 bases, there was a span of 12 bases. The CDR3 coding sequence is TGTGCCAGCAGATCAAACAGGCTCTCTGGGGCCAACGTCCTGACTTTC. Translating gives CASRSNRLSGANVLTF.

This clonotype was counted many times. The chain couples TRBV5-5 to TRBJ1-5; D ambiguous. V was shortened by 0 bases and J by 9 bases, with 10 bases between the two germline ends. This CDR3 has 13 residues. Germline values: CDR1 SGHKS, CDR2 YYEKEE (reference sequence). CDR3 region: CASSLEPAAPQHF. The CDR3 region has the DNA TGTGCCAGCAGCTTGGAACCCGCCGCGCCCCAGCATTTT.

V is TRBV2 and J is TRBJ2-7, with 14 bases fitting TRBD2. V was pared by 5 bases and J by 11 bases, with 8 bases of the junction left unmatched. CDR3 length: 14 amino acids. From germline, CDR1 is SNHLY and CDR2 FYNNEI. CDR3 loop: CASSYGTSGGREYF. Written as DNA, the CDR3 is TGTGCCAGCAGTTACGGGACTAGCGGGGGAAGAGAGTACTTC.

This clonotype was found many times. The CDR3 loop is CASSLGLQAEKLFF. In nucleotides, the CDR3 is TGTGCCAGCAGTTTAGGGTTACAGGCTGAAAAACTGTTTTTT. The chain links TRBV12-3 or TRBV12-4 to TRBJ1-4; D might be TRBD1 (5 bases). This CDR3 is built from 14 residues. The ends were cut back, 1 base at V and 7 bases at J, with 10 bases in the middle.

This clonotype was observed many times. The CDR3 is CASSLAFGSGTDTQYF. Written as DNA, the CDR3 is TGTGCCAGCAGCTTAGCTTTTGGCTCTGGCACAGATACGCAGTATTTT. The chain has TRBV7-6 and TRBJ2-3; the D is unclear. CDR3 length equals 16 residues. V was trimmed by 0 bases and J by 1 base, leaving 11 bases between them. Germline V gene sequence: CDR1 SGHVS, CDR2 FNYEAQ.

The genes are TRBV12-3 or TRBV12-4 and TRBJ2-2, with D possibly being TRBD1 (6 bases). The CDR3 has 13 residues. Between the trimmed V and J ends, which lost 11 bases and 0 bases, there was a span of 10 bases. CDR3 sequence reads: CAGTGTNTGELFF. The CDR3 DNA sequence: TGTGCCGGCACAGGGACGAACACCGGGGAGCTGTTTTTT.